Listed here are 6 T cell receptor beta chains from one sample, sequenced in a study of CXCR4 blockade with PD-1 therapy in pancreatic cancer. Specified treatment: IgG isotype control antibody, 20 ug/mL, in slice culture. Tumor slices of approximately 260 um were cultured without added cytokines. Only in-frame clones appear in the TCRdb table, and some are missing; sequencing was by immunoSEQ multiplex PCR. Its table records around 14 clones. These receptors' antigens are unknown. The specimen was cultured tumor tissue. These receptors came from a human donor with pancreatic ductal adenocarcinoma.

This rearrangement joins TRBV11-3 to TRBJ1-4; D is uncertain. Germline loops: CDR1 SGHNT, CDR2 YENEEA. V was trimmed by 5 bases and J by 0 bases, leaving 13 bases between them. This CDR3 contains 16 residues. CDR3 sequence (DNA): TGTGCCAGCAGCCAGACCGTGGCTGCAACTAATGAAAAACTGTTTTTT. This codes for CASSQTVAATNEKLFF.

The chain joins TRBV11-3 to TRBJ1-2; no reliable D call. The CDR3 is 17 residues long. In germline, CDR1 is SGHNT, CDR2 YENEEA. Trimming stripped 4 bases from V and 4 bases from J, with 22 bases between. The CDR3 here is CASSSTTLTRKTYGYTF. As DNA, the CDR3 is TGTGCCAGCAGCTCTACTACGCTTACCCGAAAGACCTATGGCTACACCTTC.

This chain links TRBV5-1 with TRBJ1-4; D unresolved. With 2 bases removed from V and 1 base from J, the gap between germline ends came to 9 bases. Germline-derived CDR1 and CDR2 are SGHRS and YFSETQ. The CDR3 is 15 residues long. CDR3 in amino acids: CASSFGLGTNEKLFF. The CDR3 DNA is TGCGCCAGCAGCTTCGGTTTGGGAACTAATGAAAAACTGTTTTTT.

The chain recombines TRBV18 with TRBJ2-4; TRBD2 agrees at 13 bases. The CDR3 contains 19 residues. Germline loops: CDR1 KGHSH, CDR2 LQKENI. Unmatched junction bases numbered 8, after V lost 1 base and J lost 2 bases. The CDR3 is CASSPQGTSGETPKNIQYF. CDR3 coding DNA: TGTGCCAGCTCACCACAGGGGACTAGCGGGGAAACCCCCAAAAACATTCAGTACTTC.

This chain connects TRBV19 to TRBJ2-7, with 13 bases identical to TRBD2. V dropped 3 bases and J dropped 9; count of bases not matched to a gene: 11. This CDR3 region has 16 residues. The germline gives CDR1 LNHDA, CDR2 SQIVND (reference sequence). The CDR3 sequence is CASSMAGTSGTTRQYF. The CDR3 DNA follows: TGTGCCAGTAGTATGGCCGGGACTAGCGGGACTACGAGGCAGTACTTC. Complete variable domain (other parts from reference TRBV19 and TRBJ2-7): DGGITQSPKYLFRKEGQNVTLSCEQNLNHDAMYWYRQDPGQGLRLIYYSQIVNDFQKGDIAEGYSVSREKKESFPLTVTSAQKNPTAFYLCASSMAGTSGTTRQYFGPGTRLTVT.

The chain uses TRBV29-1 and TRBJ2-5; maybe TRBD1 (5 bases). The germline V gene encodes CDR1 SQVTM and CDR2 ANQGSEA. The CDR3 loop spans 13 amino acids. Trimming removed 6 bases from V and 0 bases from J, with 11 bases in between. For the CDR3, the DNA is TGCAGCGTGACCGACAGATACCAAGAGACCCAGTACTTC. As protein: CSVTDRYQETQYF.